Listed here are 31 T cell receptor beta chains from one sample, sequenced in a study of shared clonotypes between healthy human individuals. Sequenced by immunoSEQ multiplex PCR; TCRdb stores in-frame clones only, minus some. This repertoire shows around 2.5 million clones, over 85% found once; its top ten account for 0.36%. Sequencing was done on a sample of naive CD4+ T cells from PBMCs. As for subset: CD45RA+ positively selected. Receptors were obtained from a man in his late teens or twenties in good health. Some clones in this sample may be carry-over from other donors' samples.

This clone was recorded once. The rearrangement joins TRBV2 to TRBJ1-1, with 9 bases matching TRBD1. The trim removed 6 bases at V and 4 bases at J, leaving 15 bases unmatched. Germline V gives CDR1 SNHLY, CDR2 FYNNEI. The CDR3 covers 17 residues. CDR3 amino acids: CASRPTRDRVGGTEAFF. The CDR3 bases are TGTGCCAGCAGACCCACCCGGGACAGGGTTGGTGGCACTGAAGCTTTCTTT.

The chain couples TRBV9 to TRBJ2-3; 10 nucleotides agree with TRBD2. The V and J ends lost 1 base and 5 bases, in that order; junction bases with no gene match: 10. This CDR3 is built from 17 residues. Germline loops: CDR1 SGDLS, CDR2 YYNGEE. For the CDR3, the DNA is TGTGCCAGCAGCGTATCGGGTGGGGGACTAGCGAAAGATACGCAGTATTTT. Translated: CASSVSGGGLAKDTQYF.

This clone was counted once. V usage is TRBV27 and J usage is TRBJ2-1, with D possibly being TRBD2 (5 bases). V gave up 5 bases and J gave up 10 bases, with 24 bases separating them. The CDR3 covers 16 residues. CDR1 is MNHEY, CDR2 SMNVEV, per germline (reference sequence). In DNA form, the CDR3 reads TGTGCCAGCAGTGGTCTCCGGGAAACCCGAGTCGTCGAGCAGTTCTTC. It translates to CASSGLRETRVVEQFF.

To note about this clone: The same CDR3 can be traced to other DNA sequences in this sample. The chain combines TRBV28 with TRBJ1-4; unclear D gene. Trimming shortened V by 2 bases and J by 4 bases, and 5 bases separated the two germline ends. This CDR3 has 13 amino acids. Germline V gives CDR1 MDHEN, CDR2 SYDVKM. CDR3 sequence (DNA): TGTGCCAGCAGTTTAGACCGTAATGAAAAACTGTTTTTT. It specifies CASSLDRNEKLFF.

This CDR3 reads CASSVDRRAHEQYF. The CDR3 region has the DNA TGTGCCAGCAGCGTAGACAGGCGGGCCCACGAGCAGTACTTC. V and J are TRBV9 and TRBJ2-7; either TRBD1 or TRBD2 may supply D (5 bases each). Trimming removed 0 bases at V and 5 bases at J, with 12 bases between. CDR1 is SGDLS and CDR2 is YYNGEE in the germline V gene. This CDR3 spans 14 amino acids.

The V and J genes are TRBV11-2 and TRBJ1-5; D possibly corresponds to TRBD1 (5 bases). Germline assignment: CDR1 SGHAT and CDR2 FQNNGV. V shed 2 bases and J shed 4 bases, with 6 bases lying between them. This CDR3 has 13 amino acids. CDR3: CASSLWGNQPQHF. The CDR3 DNA is TGTGCCAGCAGCTTATGGGGGAATCAGCCCCAGCATTTT. Combining the CDR3 with reference TRBV11-2 and TRBJ1-5 gives the whole variable domain EAGVAQSPRYKIIEKRQSVAFWCNPISGHATLYWYQQILGQGPKLLIQFQNNGVVDDSQLPKDRFSAERLKGVDSTLKIQPAKLEDSAVYLCASSLWGNQPQHFGDGTRLSIL.

The chain carries TRBV28 and TRBJ2-7; D may be TRBD1 (6 bases). V shed 5 bases and J shed 0 bases, with 20 bases lying between them. In germline, CDR1 is MDHEN, CDR2 SYDVKM. This CDR3 spans 17 amino acids. In DNA form, the CDR3 reads TGTGCCAGCAGTCACGCGAGGACAGTTGGGAGCTCCTACGAGCAGTACTTC. It specifies CASSHARTVGSSYEQYF. The full variable domain, in which reference TRBV28 and TRBJ2-7 provide the parts outside the CDR3, is DVKVTQSSRYLVKRTGEKVFLECVQDMDHENMFWYRQDPGLGLRLIYFSYDVKMKEKGDIPEGYSVSREKKERFSLILESASTNQTSMYLCASSHARTVGSSYEQYFGPGTRLTVT.

The chain recombines TRBV5-1 with TRBJ2-2, with D unresolved. Germline V CDR1 and CDR2: SGHRS, YFSETQ. The CDR3 is 14 amino acids. V was shortened by 3 bases and J by 5 bases, with 11 bases between the two germline ends. The CDR3 DNA reads TGCGCCAGCAGCTCCCGGGCCCCGACCGGGGAGCTGTTTTTT. It specifies CASSSRAPTGELFF.

The chain links TRBV29-1 to TRBJ2-2; the D is unclear. This CDR3 contains 12 residues. Germline CDR1 reads SQVTM; CDR2 reads ANQGSEA. Trimming removed 4 bases from V and 3 bases from J, with 6 bases in between. The DNA for the CDR3 is TGCAGCGTTGGATGGGACACCGGGGAGCTGTTTTTT. This translates into CSVGWDTGELFF.

V gene TRBV6-5 combines with J gene TRBJ2-1; 7 nucleotides align to TRBD2. J lost 0 bases, V lost 1 base, and 3 bases had no gene match. The V gene's germline CDR1 is MNHEY and CDR2 SVGAGI. This CDR3 is 16 amino acids long. CDR3 in DNA: TGTGCCAGCAGTTACTTCGGGGGGAGCTCCTACAATGAGCAGTTCTTC. This codes for CASSYFGGSSYNEQFF.

The count of this clone is one. The genes are TRBV5-1 and TRBJ2-2, with 10 positions matching TRBD2. The J segment lost 3 bases and the V segment lost 3 bases, leaving 5 bases of the junction unmatched. This CDR3 is 16 amino acids long. CDR1 and CDR2 from the germline V gene are SGHRS and YFSETQ. CDR3 DNA: TGCGCCAGCAGCTCTAGAGGACTAGCGGACACCGGGGAGCTGTTTTTT. Translated: CASSSRGLADTGELFF.

About this clone: This CDR3 is also generated by other DNA sequences in the sample. The genes are TRBV9 and TRBJ1-1, with a tentative D call TRBD1 (5 bases). The CDR3 contains 13 residues. Germline CDR1 SGDLS, CDR2 YYNGEE. The V gene lost 0 bases and the J gene lost 5 bases, with 8 bases spanning the gap. DNA of the CDR3: TGTGCCAGCAGCGTAGCAGGGTATACTGAAGCTTTCTTT. Encoded protein: CASSVAGYTEAFF.

This clone was recorded only once. The V call is TRBV4-3, the J call TRBJ2-1, with 12 bases fitting TRBD2. The CDR3 is 16 amino acids. J lost 7 bases, V lost 3 bases, and 7 bases had no gene match. CDR1 LGHNA and CDR2 YSLEER come from the germline V gene. The CDR3 protein is CASSHETSGRMNEQFF. In nucleotides, the CDR3 is TGCGCCAGCAGCCATGAGACTAGCGGGAGAATGAATGAGCAGTTCTTC.

In DNA form, the CDR3 reads TGTGCCAGCAGTTCGCTGGAGACGGATGGCTACACCTTC. This translates into CASSSLETDGYTF. V and J are TRBV7-7 and TRBJ1-2, with D hard to call. V dropped 6 bases and J dropped 6 bases, with 14 bases sitting between them. This CDR3 region has 13 residues. Germline lookup yields CDR1 SSHAT and CDR2 FNYEAQ (reference sequence). Looking up the rest from reference TRBV7-7 and TRBJ1-2 gives the full variable domain: GAGVSQSPRYKVTKRGQDVTLRCDPISSHATLYWYQQALGQGPEFLTYFNYEAQPDKSGLPSDRFSAERPEGSISTLTIQRTEQRDSAMYRCASSSLETDGYTFGSGTRLTVV.

The V gene is TRBV29-1, the J gene TRBJ2-7; 12 nucleotides match TRBD2. This CDR3 has 15 residues. V dropped 4 bases and J dropped 3; count of bases not matched to a gene: 7. Looked up from germline, CDR1 is SQVTM and CDR2 is ANQGSEA. The CDR3 here is CSVGGLAGTNYEQYF. The CDR3 coding sequence is TGCAGCGTTGGAGGACTAGCGGGAACGAACTACGAGCAGTACTTC.

This chain joins TRBV11-1 and TRBJ1-4; the D is unclear. The germline V gene encodes CDR1 SGHAT and CDR2 FQDESV (reference sequence). V was shortened by 5 bases and J by 5 bases, with 3 bases between the two germline ends. CDR3 size: 11 residues. CDR3 nucleotides: TGTGCCAGCAGCACAAATGAAAAACTGTTTTTT. Protein sequence: CASSTNEKLFF.

In this sample, this clone turned up a few times. The V gene is TRBV7-9, the J gene TRBJ1-1, with a tentative D call TRBD1 (5 bases). The germline V gene encodes CDR1 SEHNR and CDR2 FQNEAQ (reference sequence). CDR3 length: 16 amino acids. V was cut by 2 bases and J by 3 bases, with 16 bases left in between. DNA of the CDR3: TGTGCCAGCAGCTTAAGGACTCCCCGAGGGGACACTGAAGCTTTCTTT. Translated, it gives CASSLRTPRGDTEAFF.

The chain combines TRBV6-5 with TRBJ2-7, with TRBD1 matching 7 bases. Trimming took 5 bases from V and 9 from J; bases not matched to a gene: 7. CDR3 size: 12 residues. In germline, CDR1 is MNHEY, CDR2 SVGAGI. Here the CDR3 reads CASSDSYRGQYF. DNA for the CDR3: TGTGCCAGCAGTGACAGTTACAGGGGGCAGTACTTC.

V gene TRBV4-2 combines with J gene TRBJ2-5, with 9 positions matching TRBD2. CDR1 and CDR2 (germline): LGHNA, YNFKEQ. This CDR3 has 16 residues. J lost 2 bases, V lost 7 bases, and 11 bases had no gene match. CDR3 in amino acids: CASTAGGPGRQETQYF. Written as DNA, the CDR3 is TGTGCCAGCACTGCGGGAGGGCCGGGGAGGCAAGAGACCCAGTACTTC.

V usage is TRBV5-6 and J usage is TRBJ2-5, with D unresolved. CDR1 SGHDT and CDR2 YYEEEE come from the germline V gene. The CDR3 is 15 residues long. Deletions cut 4 bases from V and 5 bases from J, with 18 bases between. CDR3 residues: CASSKDGPWWETQYF. The CDR3 DNA sequence: TGTGCCAGCAGCAAGGACGGCCCTTGGTGGGAGACCCAGTACTTC.

This rearrangement joins TRBV30 to TRBJ1-4; no clear D gene. From germline, CDR1 is GTSNPN and CDR2 SVGIG (reference sequence). V was pared by 2 bases and J by 3 bases, with 7 bases between. The CDR3 is made up of 13 amino acids. The CDR3 coding sequence is TGTGCCTGGAGTCGCGGATCTAATGAAAAACTGTTTTTT. Its translation is CAWSRGSNEKLFF.

The chain is built from TRBV6-5 and TRBJ2-5; D uncertain. Germline CDR1 and CDR2: MNHEY and SVGAGI. The CDR3 is 11 residues long. With 7 bases removed from V and 3 bases from J, the gap between germline ends came to 6 bases. The CDR3 sequence is CASTYKETQYF. Here the CDR3 DNA reads TGTGCCAGCACCTACAAAGAGACCCAGTACTTC.

J is TRBJ1-5 and V is TRBV7-2; a possible D gene is TRBD1 (6 bases). V dropped 0 bases and J dropped 7 bases, with 16 bases sitting between them. CDR3 size: 16 residues. Germline values: CDR1 SGHTA, CDR2 FQGNSA. CDR3 sequence: CASSLAPGALGQPQHF. The CDR3 DNA reads TGTGCCAGCAGCTTAGCGCCGGGGGCGCTTGGACAGCCCCAGCATTTT.

The genes are TRBV7-2 and TRBJ1-6; D not resolved. The CDR3 has 14 residues. Germline assignment: CDR1 SGHTA and CDR2 FQGNSA. Trimming shortened V by 5 bases and J by 10 bases, and 15 bases separated the two germline ends. As DNA, the CDR3 is TGTGCCAGCAGCCAGACACGGTCGGTATCACCCCTCCACTTT. This sequence encodes CASSQTRSVSPLHF.

Of note for this clone: Different DNA sequences within this sample yield the same CDR3. V gene TRBV9 combines with J gene TRBJ2-7; D is ambiguous. The CDR3 covers 16 residues. V lost 2 bases and J lost 0, with 15 bases in between. CDR1 is SGDLS, CDR2 YYNGEE, per germline. Written as DNA, the CDR3 is TGTGCCAGCAGCGTGGGCGGATCCCCAAGCTCCTACGAGCAGTACTTC. The encoded protein is CASSVGGSPSSYEQYF. The full variable domain, in which reference TRBV9 and TRBJ2-7 provide the parts outside the CDR3, is DSGVTQTPKHLITATGQRVTLRCSPRSGDLSVYWYQQSLDQGLQFLIQYYNGEERAKGNILERFSAQQFPDLHSELNLSSLELGDSALYFCASSVGGSPSSYEQYFGPGTRLTVT.

V gene TRBV18 combines with J gene TRBJ1-1; unclear D gene. V gave up 2 bases and J gave up 11 bases, with 12 bases separating them. Germline V gene lookup returns CDR1 KGHSH and CDR2 LQKENI. The CDR3 loop spans 12 amino acids. The CDR3 DNA follows: TGTGCCAGCTCACCAGCGGAGGGATGGGCTTTCTTT. Amino acid sequence: CASSPAEGWAFF.

The V and J genes are TRBV30 and TRBJ1-1; no firm D call. Germline CDR1 and CDR2: GTSNPN and SVGIG (reference sequence). V lost 3 bases, J lost 4 bases, and 12 bases lay in between. The CDR3 spans 13 residues. The CDR3 region has the DNA TGTGCCTGGAGGTGGGAGGGCGGCACTGAAGCTTTCTTT. This encodes CAWRWEGGTEAFF.

The chain employs TRBV4-1 and TRBJ2-1; the D call may be TRBD1 or TRBD2 (5 bases each). CDR3 size: 17 residues. V lost 4 bases and J lost 0, with 16 bases in between. The germline V gene encodes CDR1 MGHRA and CDR2 YSYEKL. CDR3 in amino acids: CASSLLSGAGSYNEQFF. Written as DNA, the CDR3 is TGCGCCAGCAGCCTTTTAAGTGGGGCGGGCTCCTACAATGAGCAGTTCTTC.

The V call is TRBV5-6, the J call TRBJ2-1; the D gene could be TRBD1 or TRBD2 (5 bases each). The CDR3 loop spans 14 amino acids. Trimming stripped 0 bases from V and 8 bases from J, with 12 bases between. The germline CDR1 and CDR2 sequences are SGHDT and YYEEEE. The DNA for the CDR3 is TGTGCCAGCAGCTTGGCGGGACGGGGCGATGAGCAGTTCTTC. Translating it yields CASSLAGRGDEQFF.

Remarks on this clone: Other DNA sequences of this sample code for an identical CDR3. The V call is TRBV28, the J call TRBJ1-2; unclear D gene. Germline assignment: CDR1 MDHEN and CDR2 SYDVKM. The CDR3 length is 10 residues. The V gene lost 4 bases and the J gene lost 6 bases, with 3 bases spanning the gap. CDR3 residues: CASSSDGYTF. The CDR3 DNA reads TGTGCCAGCAGTTCGGATGGCTACACCTTC.

In DNA, the CDR3 is TGTGCCAGCAGTAAGACTAGCGGGTACAATGAGCAGTTCTTC. It encodes CASSKTSGYNEQFF. The chain is built from TRBV27 and TRBJ2-1; 10 bases are a match to TRBD2. Germline loops: CDR1 MNHEY, CDR2 SMNVEV (reference sequence). After removal of 5 bases from V and 4 bases from J, the junction contained 2 bases not matched to a gene. The CDR3 sequence is 14 residues long.